Detailed here is one T cell receptor (beta chain). Trimming took off 4 bases at V and 2 bases at J, with 12 bases between the two ends. Germline CDR1 and CDR2: SGHRS and YFSETQ. The CDR3 covers 15 residues. These data come from a study of blood T cell repertoires in COVID-19. Across the whole study: The samples span acute and convalescent COVID-19 from the United States, Italy and Spain. The analysed material was cDNA or gDNA that came from T cells, B-cell-depleted T cells, or PBMCs.

As handled by the study authors: From reference gene primer amplification, estimates of nucleated cell counts were derived. Using immunoSEQ multiplex PCR, the repertoire was profiled, and TCRdb retains in-frame clones only, with some absent. V and J calls plus clone size are reproduced from that table; the DNA served to infer D and trimming. The sample holds 80,000 to 100,000 clones; around 90% are singletons and the top ten take about 1.7%. The sequencing sample was made of peripheral blood. The chain joins TRBV5-1 to TRBJ1-4; D not certain. The receptor's source is a human donor with active COVID-19. The donor label of this sample is uncertain. CDR3 DNA: TGCGCCAGCAGCCCCGGCGGGTTGACTAATGAAAAACTGTTTTTT. This sequence encodes CASSPGGLTNEKLFF. Supplemented by reference TRBV5-1 and TRBJ1-4, the full variable domain reads KAGVTQTPRYLIKTRGQQVTLSCSPISGHRSVSWYQQTPGQGLQFLFEYFSETQRNKGNFPGRFSGRQFSNSRSEMNVSTLELGDSALYLCASSPGGLTNEKLFFGSGTQLSVL.